The next 23 T cell receptor delta chains were all read from a single sample in a study of human gamma delta and Vdelta1 T cells. Their recognized antigens are unknown. TCRdb re-called clones from the PCR reads using CATT. The table lists 6,200 or so delta-chain clones, 40% to 50% of them singletons. The specimen was Vdelta1 gamma-delta T cells from blood grown in culture (DOT cells). These receptors all stem from a human donor in good health.

This sequence joins TRDV1 and TRDJ1; TRDD3 matches at 13 bases. V gave up 4 bases and J gave up 0 bases; unmatched junction bases: 20. CDR1 and CDR2 from the germline V gene are TSWWSYY and QGS. The CDR3 is 22 residues long. The chain's CDR3 is CALGALPIGDYWGIRNTDKLIF. CDR3 bases: TGTGCTCTTGGGGCGCTGCCTATCGGAGATTACTGGGGGATACGGAACACCGATAAACTCATCTTT.

The chain links TRDV1 to TRDJ1; D gene ambiguous. This CDR3 contains 19 residues. Trimming pared 1 base from V and 11 bases from J, leaving 32 bases between. The germline V gene has CDR1 TSWWSYY and CDR2 QGS. CDR3 protein: CALGERFDRAVSAHGDLIF. For the CDR3, the DNA is TGTGCTCTTGGGGAACGTTTCGATAGGGCTGTTTCTGCTCATGGTGACCTCATCTTT.

This clone turned up a few times. The J gene is TRDJ1, the V gene TRDV1; 8 bases line up with TRDD3. V shed 3 bases, J shed 2 bases, and the junction held 11 bases outside the gene matches. This CDR3 is built from 17 residues. From germline, CDR1 is TSWWSYY and CDR2 QGS. The DNA for the CDR3 is TGTGCTCTTGGGGAGTTCCTATCTGGGGGAGAAACCGATAAACTCATCTTT. This translates into CALGEFLSGGETDKLIF.

By proportion, this clone is medium-sized. The chain employs TRDV1 and TRDJ1; the D call may be TRDD2 or TRDD3 (6 bases each). This CDR3 contains 20 residues. Germline V gene data show CDR1 as TSWWSYY and CDR2 as QGS. Trimming left V 3 bases short and J 7 bases short, with 33 bases between. The CDR3 protein is CALGEPPTSGAPPPNPKLIF. The CDR3 DNA follows: TGTGCTCTTGGGGAGCCTCCTACGTCTGGGGCTCCCCCCCCAAACCCTAAACTCATCTTT.

The chain couples TRDV1 to TRDJ2; the D gene could be TRDD2 or TRDD3 (6 bases each). V was pared by 4 bases and J by 4 bases, with 25 bases between. Per the germline V gene, CDR1 is TSWWSYY and CDR2 is QGS. This CDR3 spans 19 amino acids. CDR3 coding DNA: TGTGCTCTTGGGGGACCGTTCCTATCGGGGATTCCCCGGACAGCACAACTCTTCTTT. Its protein is CALGGPFLSGIPRTAQLFF.

This chain connects TRAV38-2/DV8 to TRDJ1; weak D call: TRDD3 (6 bases). Trimming took off 2 bases at V and 1 base at J, with 15 bases between the two ends. The CDR3 loop spans 16 amino acids. Germline loops: CDR1 TSESDYY, CDR2 QEAYKQQN. As DNA, the CDR3 is TGTGCTTATAGGAGTTTAGATACGCCCCTCACCGATAAACTCATCTTT. Translated: CAYRSLDTPLTDKLIF.

This clone ranks as medium-sized (0.01 to 0.1%). The chain is built from TRDV1 and TRDJ1, with 9 bases matching TRDD3. J gave up 1 base and V 0 bases, and 15 bases lay outside the gene matches. Germline CDR1 reads TSWWSYY; CDR2 reads QGS. The CDR3 is 20 residues long. The CDR3 loop reads CALGELILEPGDTCTDKLIF. Here the CDR3 DNA reads TGTGCTCTTGGGGAACTAATACTGGAACCTGGGGATACGTGCACCGATAAACTCATCTTT.

This clone is medium-sized in the sample. The V and J genes are TRDV1 and TRDJ3; perhaps TRDD3 as D (5 bases). Germline lookup yields CDR1 TSWWSYY and CDR2 QGS. V shed 5 bases and J shed 4 bases, with 33 bases lying between them. There are 23 residues in the CDR3. CDR3 residues: CALGSLDFWVRKRTRWDTRQMFF. CDR3 bases: TGTGCTCTTGGGAGCTTAGATTTCTGGGTTCGTAAACGGACCCGATGGGACACCCGACAGATGTTTTTC.

The gene calls are TRDV1 and TRDJ1, with D possibly TRDD2 on 5 matching bases. Germline V gene lookup returns CDR1 TSWWSYY and CDR2 QGS. The CDR3 sequence is 16 residues long. V lost 2 bases to trimming and J lost 5 bases, with 18 bases between them. CDR3 sequence: CALGESSYLPGDKLIF. The CDR3 coding sequence is TGTGCTCTTGGGGAAAGCTCCTATCTGCCAGGGGATAAACTCATCTTT.

Worth noting for this clone: Other DNA sequences from this sample encode an identical CDR3 as well. The chain links TRDV1 to TRDJ1, with TRDD3 matching 10 bases. CDR1 is TSWWSYY, CDR2 QGS, per germline. This CDR3 spans 20 amino acids. V was clipped by 1 base and J by 0 bases; unmatched bases: 14. The CDR3 spells CALGERLAGGYAFYTDKLIF. In DNA form, the CDR3 reads TGTGCTCTTGGGGAACGATTGGCCGGGGGATACGCCTTTTACACCGATAAACTCATCTTT.

As regards this clone: The identical CDR3 is also encoded by other nucleotide sequences in the sample. The rearrangement joins TRDV1 to TRDJ1, with TRDD3 matching over 8 bases. The CDR3 is 22 amino acids. Looked up from germline, CDR1 is TSWWSYY and CDR2 is QGS. V was clipped by 1 base and J by 8 bases; unmatched bases: 30. In DNA, the CDR3 is TGTGCTCTTGGGGAACAAACCTACCCCCTAGTACTGGGGGCTTACCTGTACGGAAAACTCATCTTT. Protein product: CALGEQTYPLVLGAYLYGKLIF.

The rearrangement links TRDV1 to TRDJ1; 8 nucleotides align to TRDD3. Germline loops: CDR1 TSWWSYY, CDR2 QGS. J was trimmed by 9 bases and V by 3 bases; bases with no gene match: 27. CDR3 size: 20 residues. CDR3 residues: CALGEPRLPGDMPVYSELIF. In DNA form, the CDR3 reads TGTGCTCTTGGGGAGCCTCGCCTACCGGGGGATATGCCTGTTTACTCGGAACTCATCTTT.

The chain couples TRDV1 to TRDJ1; TRDD3 is a possible D gene (6 bases). The V end lost 2 bases, the J end lost 0 bases, and 22 bases lay between the germline ends. Germline CDR1 and CDR2: TSWWSYY and QGS. The CDR3 runs 19 residues. CDR3 residues: CALGEEYRLWGSYTDKLIF. The CDR3 nucleotides are TGTGCTCTTGGGGAAGAATACCGTCTATGGGGATCGTACACCGATAAACTCATCTTT.

This clone was counted a few times. The chain has TRDV1 and TRDJ1; tentatively, D is TRDD2 (5 bases). The CDR3 spans 17 residues. Germline V gives CDR1 TSWWSYY, CDR2 QGS. V dropped 9 bases and J dropped 1 base, with 24 bases sitting between them. As DNA, the CDR3 is TGTGCTCTCCTGCTCAGACTTCCCGCTGATGGCACCGATAAACTCATCTTT. Translated: CALLLRLPADGTDKLIF.

This clone is judged large. The chain carries TRDV1 and TRDJ1; 12 nucleotides match TRDD3. The germline gives CDR1 TSWWSYY, CDR2 QGS. Trimming at V came to 5 bases and at J to 4 bases, leaving 23 bases not matched to a gene. This CDR3 has 21 residues. The CDR3 DNA reads TGTGCTCTTGGGACCCCCCTTCCTACTGTACTGGGGGATACATTCTGCGATAAACTCATCTTT. Protein sequence: CALGTPLPTVLGDTFCDKLIF.

V usage is TRDV1 and J usage is TRDJ4; 7 bases line up with TRDD3. Germline trimming cut 4 bases from V and 5 bases from J; bases unmatched to any gene: 49. The germline V gene has CDR1 TSWWSYY and CDR2 QGS. The CDR3 runs 27 residues. The CDR3 reads CALGVHLRTLRGGQYVNPLELPEPLIF. CDR3 nucleotides: TGTGCTCTTGGGGTCCATTTAAGGACTTTACGTGGGGGACAATACGTCAATCCTCTCGAATTACCCGAGCCCCTGATCTTT.

There are a few counts of this clone. The chain carries TRDV1 and TRDJ1; 9 nucleotides line up with TRDD2. Germline CDR1 reads TSWWSYY; CDR2 reads QGS. The ends lost 0 bases at V and 0 bases at J; junction bases unmatched: 11. The CDR3 sequence is 19 residues long. The CDR3 here is CALGELPFLRASYTDKLIF. The DNA for the CDR3 is TGTGCTCTTGGGGAACTCCCCTTCCTACGTGCGTCCTACACCGATAAACTCATCTTT.

This clone was seen a few times. This rearrangement joins TRDV1 to TRDJ1; TRDD3 agrees at 12 bases. Germline loops: CDR1 TSWWSYY, CDR2 QGS. CDR3 length: 23 amino acids. Trimming cost V 4 bases and J 3 bases; bases outside gene matches: 27. The DNA for the CDR3 is TGTGCTCTTGGGGTAGCTTGGTTGACTGCCGATACTGGGGGATACAAAAGGGCCGATAAACTCATCTTT. Protein sequence: CALGVAWLTADTGGYKRADKLIF.

The chain carries TRDV1 and TRDJ1; D is unresolved. The germline CDR1 and CDR2 sequences are TSWWSYY and QGS. V was shortened by 0 bases and J by 2 bases, with 7 bases between the two germline ends. The CDR3 runs to 14 residues. The CDR3 sequence is CALGELMETDKLIF. The DNA of the CDR3 is TGTGCTCTTGGGGAACTAATGGAGACCGATAAACTCATCTTT.

This chain joins TRDV1 and TRDJ1; 10 nucleotides match TRDD3. Germline V gene lookup returns CDR1 TSWWSYY and CDR2 QGS. J gave up 4 bases and V 4 bases, and 21 bases lay outside the gene matches. The CDR3 runs to 20 residues. CDR3 protein: CALGAARAYWGMAKGDKLIF. CDR3 in DNA: TGTGCTCTTGGGGCCGCCCGGGCGTACTGGGGGATGGCTAAGGGCGATAAACTCATCTTT.

The chain joins TRAV29/DV5 to TRDJ1, with TRDD3 matching 10 bases. This CDR3 contains 21 residues. J gave up 0 bases and V 0 bases, and 20 bases lay outside the gene matches. CDR1 is NSMFDY and CDR2 is ISSIKDK in the germline V gene. The CDR3 is CAASARGSQHWGIGDTDKLIF. The CDR3 DNA reads as TGTGCAGCAAGCGCGAGAGGTAGCCAACACTGGGGGATCGGCGACACCGATAAACTCATCTTT.

This clone was detected only a few times. The V call is TRDV1, the J call TRDJ1; no clear D gene. This CDR3 region has 20 residues. Per the germline V gene, CDR1 is TSWWSYY and CDR2 is QGS. Trimming took off 2 bases at V and 7 bases at J, with 32 bases between the two ends. The DNA for the CDR3 is TGTGCTCTTGGGGAAAGTTTTGGGAAAACTCCGCGGGCAAGGATGGCTAAACTCATCTTT. This gives the protein CALGESFGKTPRARMAKLIF.

By proportion, this clone is medium-sized (0.01 to 0.1%). The V gene is TRDV1, the J gene TRDJ1; 13 nucleotides agree with TRDD3. Germline CDR1 and CDR2: TSWWSYY and QGS. The CDR3 totals 23 residues. Losses at the gene ends were 0 bases for V and 0 bases for J; bases not matched to a gene: 19. This chain's CDR3 is CALGELVDPRGTGGYGDTDKLIF. Here the CDR3 DNA reads TGTGCTCTTGGGGAACTAGTAGACCCCCGCGGCACTGGGGGATACGGGGACACCGATAAACTCATCTTT.